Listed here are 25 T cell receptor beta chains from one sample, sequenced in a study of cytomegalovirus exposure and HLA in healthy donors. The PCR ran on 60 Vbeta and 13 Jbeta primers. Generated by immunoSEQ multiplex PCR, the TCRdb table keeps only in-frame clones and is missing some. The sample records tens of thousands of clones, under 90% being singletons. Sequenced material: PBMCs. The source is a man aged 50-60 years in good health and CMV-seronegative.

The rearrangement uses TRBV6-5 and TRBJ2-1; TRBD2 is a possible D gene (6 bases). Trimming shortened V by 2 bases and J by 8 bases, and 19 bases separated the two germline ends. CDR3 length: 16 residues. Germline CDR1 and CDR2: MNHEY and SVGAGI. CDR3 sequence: CASSYGSGVSRDEQFF. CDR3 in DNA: TGTGCCAGCAGTTACGGGTCGGGGGTATCGAGGGATGAGCAGTTCTTC.

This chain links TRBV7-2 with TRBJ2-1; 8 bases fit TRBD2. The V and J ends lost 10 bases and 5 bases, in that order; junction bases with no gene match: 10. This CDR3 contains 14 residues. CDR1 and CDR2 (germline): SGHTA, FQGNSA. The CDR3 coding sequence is TGTGCCACTAAGAGCGGGAGATGGGACAATGAGCAGTTCTTC. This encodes CATKSGRWDNEQFF.

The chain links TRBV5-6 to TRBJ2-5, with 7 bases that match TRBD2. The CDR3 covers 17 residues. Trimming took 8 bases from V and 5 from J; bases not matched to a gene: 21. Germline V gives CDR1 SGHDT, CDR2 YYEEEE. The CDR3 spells CARDPAGPNLDEETQYF. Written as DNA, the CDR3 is TGTGCCAGAGACCCAGCGGGACCAAACCTCGACGAGGAGACCCAGTACTTC. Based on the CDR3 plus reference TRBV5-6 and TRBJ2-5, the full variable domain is DAGVTQSPTHLIKTRGQQVTLRCSPKSGHDTVSWYQQALGQGPQFIFQYYEEEERQRGNFPDRFSGHQFPNYSSELNVNALLLGDSALYLCARDPAGPNLDEETQYFGPGTRLLVL.

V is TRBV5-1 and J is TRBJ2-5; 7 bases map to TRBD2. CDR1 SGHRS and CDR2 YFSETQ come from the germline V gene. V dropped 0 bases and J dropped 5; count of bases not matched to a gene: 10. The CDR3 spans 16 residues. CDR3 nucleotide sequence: TGCGCCAGCAGCTTGGCTCGAGGGAGGGCCGGGGAGACCCAGTACTTC. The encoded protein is CASSLARGRAGETQYF.

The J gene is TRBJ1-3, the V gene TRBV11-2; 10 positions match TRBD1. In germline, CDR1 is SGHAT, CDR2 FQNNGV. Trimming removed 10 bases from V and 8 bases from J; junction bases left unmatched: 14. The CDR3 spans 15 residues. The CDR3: CATTRDRGSSDTIYF. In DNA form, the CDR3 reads TGTGCCACTACGAGGGACAGGGGATCTTCGGACACCATATATTTT.

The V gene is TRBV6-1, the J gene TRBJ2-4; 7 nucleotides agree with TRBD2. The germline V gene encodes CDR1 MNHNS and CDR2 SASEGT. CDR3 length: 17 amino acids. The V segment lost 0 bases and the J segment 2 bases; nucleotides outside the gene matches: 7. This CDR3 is CASSEALSGGTKNIQYF. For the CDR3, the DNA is TGTGCCAGCAGTGAAGCGCTATCGGGGGGTACCAAAAACATTCAGTACTTC.

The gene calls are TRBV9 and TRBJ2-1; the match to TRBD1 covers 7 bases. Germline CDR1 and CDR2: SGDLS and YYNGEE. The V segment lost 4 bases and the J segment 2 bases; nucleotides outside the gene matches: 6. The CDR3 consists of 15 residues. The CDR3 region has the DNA TGTGCCAGCAGCCCGGACAGGCCCGCCTACAATGAGCAGTTCTTC. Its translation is CASSPDRPAYNEQFF.

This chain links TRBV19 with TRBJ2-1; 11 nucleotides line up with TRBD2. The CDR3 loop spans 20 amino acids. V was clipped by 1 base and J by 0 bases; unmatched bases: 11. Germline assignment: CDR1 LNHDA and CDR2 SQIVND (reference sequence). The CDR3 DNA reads TGTGCCAGTAGTATAGGGGCACTGGGTCTAGCGGGAGGCTCCTACAATGAGCAGTTCTTC. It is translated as CASSIGALGLAGGSYNEQFF.

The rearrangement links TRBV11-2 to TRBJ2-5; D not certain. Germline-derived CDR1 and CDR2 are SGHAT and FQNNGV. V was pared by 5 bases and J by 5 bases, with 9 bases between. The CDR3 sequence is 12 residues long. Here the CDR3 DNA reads TGTGCCAGCAGCCCACCGCGGGAGACCCAGTACTTC. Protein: CASSPPRETQYF.

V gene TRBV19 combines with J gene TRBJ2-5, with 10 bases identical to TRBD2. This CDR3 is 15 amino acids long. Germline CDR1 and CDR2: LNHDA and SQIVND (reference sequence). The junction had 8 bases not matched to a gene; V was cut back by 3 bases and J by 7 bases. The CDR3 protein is CASSIETSGSGTQYF. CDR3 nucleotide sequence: TGTGCCAGTAGTATTGAGACTAGCGGGTCAGGGACCCAGTACTTC.

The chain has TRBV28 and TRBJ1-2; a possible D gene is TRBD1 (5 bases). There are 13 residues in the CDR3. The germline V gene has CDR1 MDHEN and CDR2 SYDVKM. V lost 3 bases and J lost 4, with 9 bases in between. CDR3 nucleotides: TGTGCCAGCAGTTTTGGGGGAGGCTATGGCTACACCTTC. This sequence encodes CASSFGGGYGYTF.

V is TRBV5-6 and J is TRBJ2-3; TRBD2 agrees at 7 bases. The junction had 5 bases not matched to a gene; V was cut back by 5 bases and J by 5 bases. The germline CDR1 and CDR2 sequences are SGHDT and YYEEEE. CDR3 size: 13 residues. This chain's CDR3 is CASRGGSLDTQYF. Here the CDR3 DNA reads TGTGCCAGCAGGGGCGGGAGCCTAGATACGCAGTATTTT.

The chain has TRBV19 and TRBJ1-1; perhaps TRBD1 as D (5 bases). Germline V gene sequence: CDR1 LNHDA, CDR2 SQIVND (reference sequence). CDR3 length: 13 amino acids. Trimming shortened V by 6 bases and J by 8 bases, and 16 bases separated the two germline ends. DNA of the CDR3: TGTGCCAGTAGCCGAGTGGGGGGAGAGGAAGCTTTCTTT. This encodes CASSRVGGEEAFF.

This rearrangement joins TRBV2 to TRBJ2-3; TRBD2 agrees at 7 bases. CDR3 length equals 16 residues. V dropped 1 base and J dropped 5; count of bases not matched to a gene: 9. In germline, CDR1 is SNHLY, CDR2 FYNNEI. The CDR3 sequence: CASSEGSGTSIDTQYF. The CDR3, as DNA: TGTGCCAGCAGTGAAGGGAGCGGGACCTCCATAGATACGCAGTATTTT.

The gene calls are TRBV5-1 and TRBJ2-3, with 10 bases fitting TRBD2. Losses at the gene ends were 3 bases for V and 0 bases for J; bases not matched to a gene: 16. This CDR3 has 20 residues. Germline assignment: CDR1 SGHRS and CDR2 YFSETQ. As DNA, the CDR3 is TGCGCCAGCAGCTATCGGGGCCTCGCCTCGACTAGCGGGAGCACAGATACGCAGTATTTT. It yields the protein CASSYRGLASTSGSTDTQYF.

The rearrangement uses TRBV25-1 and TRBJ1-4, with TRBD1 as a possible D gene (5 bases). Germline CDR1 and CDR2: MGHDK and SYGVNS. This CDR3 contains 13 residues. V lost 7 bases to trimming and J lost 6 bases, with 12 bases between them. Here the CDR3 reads CASTDSLHEKLFF. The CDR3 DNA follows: TGTGCCAGCACCGACAGCCTTCATGAAAAACTGTTTTTT.

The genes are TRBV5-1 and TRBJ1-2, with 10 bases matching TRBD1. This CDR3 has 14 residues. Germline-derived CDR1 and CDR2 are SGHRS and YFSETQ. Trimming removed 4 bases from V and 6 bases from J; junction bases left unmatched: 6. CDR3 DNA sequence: TGCGCCAGCAGCGACAGGGGGCAGTGGAATGGCTACACCTTC. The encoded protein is CASSDRGQWNGYTF.

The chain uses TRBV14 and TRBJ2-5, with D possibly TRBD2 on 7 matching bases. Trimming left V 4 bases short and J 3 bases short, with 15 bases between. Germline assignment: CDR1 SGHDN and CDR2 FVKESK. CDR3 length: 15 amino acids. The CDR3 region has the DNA TGTGCCAGCAGCCGAGGAGGGGGGGCTGAAGAGACCCAGTACTTC. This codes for CASSRGGGAEETQYF.

CDR3 sequence (DNA): TGTGCCAGCAGCCAAGATCGGGGAGGATCCGGGACGGGGAGGAAGGAGACCTTC. Amino acids: CASSQDRGGSGTGRKETF. The chain employs TRBV4-2 and TRBJ1-2, with D possibly TRBD1 on 5 matching bases. The V and J ends lost 0 bases and 14 bases respectively, with 31 bases between them. This CDR3 is 18 amino acids long. Germline lookup yields CDR1 LGHNA and CDR2 YNFKEQ.

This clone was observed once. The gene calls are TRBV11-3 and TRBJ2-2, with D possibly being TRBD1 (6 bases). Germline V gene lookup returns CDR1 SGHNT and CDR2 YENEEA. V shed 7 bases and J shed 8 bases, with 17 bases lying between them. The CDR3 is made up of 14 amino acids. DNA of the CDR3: TGTGCCAGCACCTCAGGGGTTGGGGCGGGGGAGCTGTTTTTT. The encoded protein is CASTSGVGAGELFF.

The CDR3 DNA is TGTGCCAGCAGCCTCGGGACAGGGACTGATACGCAGTATTTT. Residues: CASSLGTGTDTQYF. This rearrangement joins TRBV11-1 to TRBJ2-3, with TRBD1 matching over 9 bases. The CDR3 is 14 residues long. After removal of 5 bases from V and 6 bases from J, the junction contained 6 bases not matched to a gene. Germline CDR1 and CDR2: SGHAT and FQDESV (reference sequence).

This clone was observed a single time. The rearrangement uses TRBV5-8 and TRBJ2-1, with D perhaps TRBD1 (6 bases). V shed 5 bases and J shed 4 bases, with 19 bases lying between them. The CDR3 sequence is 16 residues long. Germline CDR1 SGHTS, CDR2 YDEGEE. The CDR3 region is CASRYPGTKSYNEQFF. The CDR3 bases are TGTGCCAGCAGATACCCCGGGACAAAGAGTTACAATGAGCAGTTCTTC. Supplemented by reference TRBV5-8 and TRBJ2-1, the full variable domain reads EAGVTQSPTHLIKTRGQQATLRCSPISGHTSVYWYQQALGLGLQFLLWYDEGEERNRGNFPPRFSGRQFPNYSSELNVNALELEDSALYLCASRYPGTKSYNEQFFGPGTRLTVL.

CDR3 nucleotides: TGTGCCAGCAGTTACCGGTACAGGGACGAGCAGTACTTC. Translation gives CASSYRYRDEQYF. This chain uses TRBV6-5 with TRBJ2-7; possibly TRBD1 for D (6 bases). Germline-derived CDR1 and CDR2 are MNHEY and SVGAGI. This CDR3 comprises 13 residues. The V and J ends lost 2 bases and 5 bases respectively, with 10 bases between them.

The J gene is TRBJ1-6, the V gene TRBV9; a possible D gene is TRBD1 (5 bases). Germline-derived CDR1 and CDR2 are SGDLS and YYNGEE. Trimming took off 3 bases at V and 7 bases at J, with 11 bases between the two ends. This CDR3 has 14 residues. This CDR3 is CASSGGGGNSPLHF. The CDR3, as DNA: TGTGCCAGCAGCGGTGGGGGAGGCAATTCACCCCTCCACTTT.

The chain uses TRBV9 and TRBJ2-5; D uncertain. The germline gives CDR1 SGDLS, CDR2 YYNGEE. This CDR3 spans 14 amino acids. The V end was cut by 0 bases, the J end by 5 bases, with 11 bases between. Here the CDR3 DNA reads TGTGCCAGCAGCGTAGACCCAGATACCGAGACCCAGTACTTC. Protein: CASSVDPDTETQYF.